A single sample is the source of the 20 T cell receptor beta chains below, sequenced in a study of T-cell reconstitution after alpha-beta-depleted transplantation in children. The authors prepared the TCRbeta library with unique molecular identifiers. Using its own MiXCR run on the PCR reads, TCRdb lists one record per CDR3 protein. Altogether around 140,000 distinct CDR3 sequences are present, 8.5% to 10% being singletons, with the ten largest covering 15% to 20%. The material was PBMCs, mostly from graft donor cells, obtained 180 days after TCRalphabeta/CD19-depleted stem cell transplant. Receptors originate from a female patient between 2 and 15 years old who had a stem cell transplant for congenital amegakaryocytic thrombocytopenia, so the T cells may come from the graft donor.

This clonotype has a count of ten or more. This rearrangement joins TRBV6-2 or TRBV6-3 to TRBJ2-7, with D tentatively TRBD2 (5 bases). Germline V lookup: CDR1 MNHEY, CDR2 SVGEGT. V lost 2 bases to trimming and J lost 0 bases, with 5 bases between them. The CDR3 covers 13 residues. DNA of the CDR3: TGTGCCAGCAGTTACGCGGGCTCCTACGAGCAGTACTTC. Its protein is CASSYAGSYEQYF.

This clonotype was picked up a small number of times. This rearrangement joins TRBV6-1 to TRBJ2-3; 14 bases map to TRBD2. CDR3 size: 18 residues. The trim removed 5 bases at V and 0 bases at J, leaving 7 bases unmatched. The germline gives CDR1 MNHNS, CDR2 SASEGT. The CDR3 nucleotides are TGTGCCAGCAGTCTCGGACTAGCGGGAGGTGCGAGCACAGATACGCAGTATTTT. Translated: CASSLGLAGGASTDTQYF.

Ten or more counts support this clonotype. The genes are TRBV5-1 and TRBJ2-3; D not certain. V dropped 4 bases and J dropped 4 bases, with 19 bases sitting between them. The CDR3 has 16 amino acids. Germline V gives CDR1 SGHRS, CDR2 YFSETQ. The CDR3 coding sequence is TGCGCCAGCAGCATAGGAACGAGGCTCTCCGCAGATACGCAGTATTTT. Translating it yields CASSIGTRLSADTQYF.

Comments on this clonotype: A junction end diverges from the germline sequence, so it may reflect a read error. The J gene is TRBJ2-2, the V gene TRBV12-3 or TRBV12-4; 12 bases match TRBD2. The CDR3 extends over 16 amino acids. CDR3 sequence: CDSSNLAGGVTGELFF. CDR3 coding DNA: TGTGACAGCAGTAATCTAGCGGGGGGGGTCACCGGGGAGCTGTTTTTT.

In this sample, this clonotype turned up many times. This sequence joins TRBV20-1 and TRBJ2-3; D not certain. The V end lost 0 bases, the J end lost 1 base, and 5 bases lay between the germline ends. Per the germline V gene, CDR1 is DFQATT and CDR2 is SNEGSKA (reference sequence). The CDR3 totals 13 residues. The CDR3 sequence: CSAREEGTDTQYF. The CDR3 DNA sequence: TGCAGTGCTAGAGAGGAAGGCACAGATACGCAGTATTTT.

CDR3 protein: CASSLWDLGYNEQFF. The CDR3 coding sequence is TGTGCCAGCAGTTTGTGGGATTTAGGCTACAATGAGCAGTTCTTC. The chain couples TRBV12-3 or TRBV12-4 to TRBJ2-1; D unclear. This CDR3 has 15 residues. The V and J ends lost 3 bases and 3 bases respectively, with 12 bases between them.

This clonotype was detected only a few times. This sequence joins TRBV20-1 and TRBJ2-3; 11 bases fit TRBD2. Per the germline V gene, CDR1 is DFQATT and CDR2 is SNEGSKA (reference sequence). V shed 6 bases and J 2 bases; nucleotides not matched to a gene: 4. CDR3 size: 14 residues. The CDR3 DNA follows: TGCAGTGCCAATAGCGGGGGGGACACAGATACGCAGTATTTT. This encodes CSANSGGDTDTQYF.

This clonotype was seen at least ten times. This chain connects TRBV5-1 to TRBJ2-7; the D gene is possibly TRBD1 (5 bases). CDR3 size: 13 residues. With 2 bases removed from V and 6 bases from J, the gap between germline ends came to 12 bases. Germline CDR1 and CDR2: SGHRS and YFSETQ. The CDR3 protein is CASSFAQESEQYF. In DNA, the CDR3 is TGCGCCAGCAGCTTTGCACAGGAGTCCGAGCAGTACTTC. The variable domain in full, with the rest retrieved from reference TRBV5-1 and TRBJ2-7, is KAGVTQTPRYLIKTRGQQVTLSCSPISGHRSVSWYQQTPGQGLQFLFEYFSETQRNKGNFPGRFSGRQFSNSRSEMNVSTLELGDSALYLCASSFAQESEQYFGPGTRLTVT.

In this sample, this clonotype turned up a few times. This chain joins TRBV12-3 or TRBV12-4 and TRBJ1-2; D not resolved. Deletions cut 3 bases from V and 7 bases from J, with 12 bases between. The CDR3 is 13 amino acids. The CDR3 here is CASSFGPGVGYTF. Here the CDR3 DNA reads TGTGCCAGCAGTTTCGGGCCCGGGGTTGGCTACACCTTC.

This clonotype has a handful of counts. V usage is TRBV20-1 and J usage is TRBJ2-1, with a tentative D call TRBD2 (7 bases). The CDR3 runs to 15 residues. Trimming took off 5 bases at V and 8 bases at J, with 22 bases between the two ends. In germline, CDR1 is DFQATT, CDR2 SNEGSKA (reference sequence). CDR3 protein: CSAHGGLATGDEQFF. In DNA form, the CDR3 reads TGCAGTGCTCACGGGGGGCTAGCTACCGGCGATGAGCAGTTCTTC.

This clonotype was seen at least ten times. V gene TRBV6-1 combines with J gene TRBJ1-3; D is unclear. The CDR3 is made up of 14 amino acids. V was trimmed by 8 bases and J by 0 bases, leaving 11 bases between them. Germline values: CDR1 MNHNS, CDR2 SASEGT. The CDR3 nucleotides read TGTGCCAGCCATCCGGACGGCTCTGGAAACACCATATATTTT. This encodes CASHPDGSGNTIYF.

The genes are TRBV10-3 and TRBJ1-5; 7 bases align to TRBD1. The germline V gene has CDR1 ENHRY and CDR2 SYGVKD. V lost 11 bases to trimming and J lost 2 bases; unmatched junction nucleotides: 9. There are 14 residues in the CDR3. The CDR3 region is CAPRGGLGNQPQHF. CDR3 DNA sequence: TGTGCCCCCAGGGGGGGCTTGGGCAATCAGCCCCAGCATTTT.

This clonotype has more than one count but fewer than ten. This rearrangement joins TRBV3-1 to TRBJ2-1; 8 bases are shared with TRBD2. V lost 0 bases to trimming and J lost 7 bases; unmatched junction nucleotides: 8. The CDR3 is made up of 16 amino acids. The germline V gene encodes CDR1 LGHDT and CDR2 YNNKEL (reference sequence). The CDR3 loop is CASSQDGAGGWNEQFF. The CDR3 coding sequence is TGTGCCAGCAGCCAAGACGGCGCGGGAGGTTGGAATGAGCAGTTCTTC.

This clonotype was found many times. The chain has TRBV5-5 and TRBJ2-2, with TRBD1 identical over 7 bases. The CDR3 is 13 residues long. Germline V gives CDR1 SGHKS, CDR2 YYEKEE (reference sequence). V was clipped by 4 bases and J by 6 bases; unmatched bases: 3. CDR3 sequence reads: CASSPQGAGELFF. DNA for the CDR3: TGTGCCAGCAGCCCTCAGGGGGCCGGGGAGCTGTTTTTT.

This chain uses TRBV3-1 with TRBJ1-1; D is perhaps TRBD1 (5 bases). Trimming shortened V by 11 bases and J by 2 bases, and 18 bases separated the two germline ends. The CDR3 loop spans 14 amino acids. Germline V CDR1 and CDR2: LGHDT, YNNKEL (reference sequence). The CDR3 DNA is TGTGCCTTCTGTTCCCGGGGGGTCAACACTGAAGCTTTCTTT. Its translation is CAFCSRGVNTEAFF.

This clonotype was detected ten times or more. The gene calls are TRBV20-1 and TRBJ1-2; D not certain. CDR1 is DFQATT and CDR2 is SNEGSKA in the germline V gene (reference sequence). This CDR3 is 11 amino acids long. Trimming removed 3 bases from V and 5 bases from J, with 7 bases in between. CDR3 coding DNA: TGCAGTGCTAGTACTGGGTATGGCTACACCTTC. Its protein product is CSASTGYGYTF.

This clonotype came up many times. This chain connects TRBV28 to TRBJ2-7; the match to TRBD2 covers 7 bases. Germline V gene lookup returns CDR1 MDHEN and CDR2 SYDVKM. CDR3 length: 15 residues. V dropped 3 bases and J dropped 1; count of bases not matched to a gene: 6. CDR3 sequence reads: CASSFMTSYSYEQYF. The DNA for the CDR3 is TGTGCCAGCAGTTTCATGACTAGCTATTCCTACGAGCAGTACTTC.

This clonotype turned up a few times. V usage is TRBV4-3 and J usage is TRBJ2-7, with TRBD1 matching 8 bases. The CDR3 is made up of 14 amino acids. J was trimmed by 6 bases and V by 4 bases; bases with no gene match: 8. Germline values: CDR1 LGHNA, CDR2 YSLEER. The CDR3 protein is CASSPRTGWLEQYF. The CDR3 nucleotides read TGCGCCAGCAGCCCCCGGACAGGGTGGCTCGAGCAGTACTTC.

The chain joins TRBV6-5 to TRBJ2-4, with D possibly being TRBD2 (7 bases). V lost 2 bases, J lost 0 bases, and 11 bases lay in between. Germline V gene data show CDR1 as MNHEY and CDR2 as SVGAGI. The CDR3 length is 16 residues. The CDR3 region is CASSYAGALAKNIQYF. Here the CDR3 DNA reads TGTGCCAGCAGTTACGCGGGGGCGTTAGCCAAAAACATTCAGTACTTC.

This clonotype has a count of ten or more. The chain employs TRBV5-1 and TRBJ2-5; D is perhaps TRBD1 (6 bases). The CDR3 runs 13 residues. V was trimmed by 0 bases and J by 5 bases, leaving 8 bases between them. From germline, CDR1 is SGHRS and CDR2 YFSETQ. The CDR3 coding sequence is TGCGCCAGCAGCTTGGCTACAGGGGAGACCCAGTACTTC. Amino acid sequence: CASSLATGETQYF.